This T cell receptor (beta chain) was identified during a study of cytotoxic CD8 clonotypes in ibrutinib-treated CLL. Background on the study: Investigators collected response samples after a median 12 months of treatment, range 6 to 36. Notes on the study in general: Under treatment, the uncommon public clonotypes either contracted or remained stable. An increase in clonality occurred at ibrutinib response, followed by a return toward baseline at progression.

Repertoires were generated with immunoSEQ multiplex PCR, while TCRdb's copy carries only in-frame clones and drops some. The data contain 30,000 to 40,000 clones, roughly two thirds of them singletons. Frozen-stored PBMCs produced 1.5 to 2.5 micrograms of genomic DNA for TCR beta libraries. With regard to this clone: The antigen remains undetermined.

This specimen consisted of PBMCs, obtained at disease progression, from a patient treated with ibrutinib. The receptor's source is a human donor with chronic lymphocytic leukemia.

This CDR3 reads CASSADLASNQPQHF. In nucleotides, the CDR3 is TGTGCCAGCAGTGCGGACTTGGCCAGCAATCAGCCCCAGCATTTT. The V gene is TRBV25-1, the J gene TRBJ1-5; D gene ambiguous. The CDR3 length is 15 residues. V gave up 4 bases and J gave up 1 base, with 11 bases separating them. Germline V gene data show CDR1 as MGHDK and CDR2 as SYGVNS. The variable domain in full, completed from reference TRBV25-1 and TRBJ1-5, reads EADIYQTPRYLVIGTGKKITLECSQTMGHDKMYWYQQDPGMELHLIHYSYGVNSTEKGDLSSESTVSRIRTEHFPLTLESARPSHTSQYLCASSADLASNQPQHFGDGTRLSIL.